This record covers a single T cell receptor beta chain. In the original workflow: Researchers report that nucleated cell counts were estimated from reference gene primer amplification. Produced via immunoSEQ multiplex PCR; TCRdb's table is partial and in-frame only. V and J calls and clone size are given by that table; D and trimming were obtained from the DNA. Among around 500,000 clones listed, roughly 85% were seen once. Trimming removed 5 bases at V and 3 bases at J, with 11 bases between. The CDR3 is 12 residues long. Germline V gives CDR1 GTSNPN, CDR2 SVGIG (reference sequence). This sample is part of a study of blood T cell repertoires in COVID-19. Across the study: Acute and convalescent COVID-19 samples came from the United States, Italy and Spain. PBMCs, B-cell-depleted T cells, or T cells provided the cDNA or gDNA that made up the material.

This clonotype was obtained from a human donor in a cohort sampled during active COVID-19. Sequencing was done on a sample of peripheral blood. The gene calls are TRBV30 and TRBJ2-7; TRBD2 is a possible D gene (5 bases). The CDR3 DNA follows: TGTGCCTGGGGAGCGACTAACTACGAGCAGTACTTC. Its translation: CAWGATNYEQYF.